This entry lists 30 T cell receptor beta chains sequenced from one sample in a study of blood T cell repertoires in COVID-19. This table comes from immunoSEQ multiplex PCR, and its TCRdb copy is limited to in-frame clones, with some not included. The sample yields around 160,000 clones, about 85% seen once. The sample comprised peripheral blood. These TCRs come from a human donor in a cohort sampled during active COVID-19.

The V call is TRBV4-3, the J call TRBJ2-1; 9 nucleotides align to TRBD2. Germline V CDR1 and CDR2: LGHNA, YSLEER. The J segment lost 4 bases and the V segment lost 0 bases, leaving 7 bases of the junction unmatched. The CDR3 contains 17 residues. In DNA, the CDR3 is TGCGCCAGCAGCCAAGACCGGCTAGCGGGGATGTACAATGAGCAGTTCTTC. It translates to CASSQDRLAGMYNEQFF.

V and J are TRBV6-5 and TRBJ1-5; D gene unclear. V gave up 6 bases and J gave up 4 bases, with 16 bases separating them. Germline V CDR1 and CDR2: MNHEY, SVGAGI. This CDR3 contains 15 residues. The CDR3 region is CASSPRDGVNQPQHF. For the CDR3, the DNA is TGTGCCAGCAGCCCCCGCGACGGAGTTAATCAGCCCCAGCATTTT.

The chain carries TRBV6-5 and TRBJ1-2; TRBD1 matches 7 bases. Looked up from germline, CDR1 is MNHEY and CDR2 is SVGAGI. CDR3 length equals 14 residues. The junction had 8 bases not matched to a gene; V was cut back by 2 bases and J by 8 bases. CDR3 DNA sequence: TGTGCCAGCAGTTACATGAAGGGGGCGGGAGGCTACACCTTC. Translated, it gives CASSYMKGAGGYTF.

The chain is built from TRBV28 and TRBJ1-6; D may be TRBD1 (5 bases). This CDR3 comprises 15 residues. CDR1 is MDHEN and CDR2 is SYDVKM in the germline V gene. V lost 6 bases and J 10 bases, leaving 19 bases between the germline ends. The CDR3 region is CASSVRDGRTSPLHF. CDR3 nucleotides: TGTGCCAGCAGCGTTAGGGATGGGAGGACATCACCCCTCCACTTT.

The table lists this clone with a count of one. Here the CDR3 reads CASSLATDSEKLFF. CDR3 nucleotide sequence: TGTGCCAGCAGCTTAGCCACGGACAGTGAAAAACTGTTTTTT. The chain is built from TRBV7-9 and TRBJ1-4; D possibly corresponds to TRBD1 (6 bases). CDR1 is SEHNR, CDR2 FQNEAQ, per germline (reference sequence). The CDR3 runs to 14 residues. The V and J ends lost 0 bases and 7 bases respectively, with 9 bases between them.

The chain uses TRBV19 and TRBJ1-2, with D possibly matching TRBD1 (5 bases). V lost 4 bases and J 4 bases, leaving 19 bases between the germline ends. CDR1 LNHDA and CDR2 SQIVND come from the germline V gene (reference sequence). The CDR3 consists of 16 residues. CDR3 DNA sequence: TGTGCCAGTAGTAGCTGGGGGGGGGAGAAGGGCTATGGCTACACCTTC. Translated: CASSSWGGEKGYGYTF.

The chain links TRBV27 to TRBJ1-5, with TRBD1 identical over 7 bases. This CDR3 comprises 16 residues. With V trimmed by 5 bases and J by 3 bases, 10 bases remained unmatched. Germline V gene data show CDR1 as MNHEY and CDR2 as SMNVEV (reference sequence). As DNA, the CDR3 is TGTGCCAGCAGTCCTAGACAGGGAGGACCCAATCAGCCCCAGCATTTT. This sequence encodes CASSPRQGGPNQPQHF.

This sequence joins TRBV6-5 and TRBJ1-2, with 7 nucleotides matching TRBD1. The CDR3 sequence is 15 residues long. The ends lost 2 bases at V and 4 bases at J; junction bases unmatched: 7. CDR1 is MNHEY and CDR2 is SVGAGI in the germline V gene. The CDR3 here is CASSYLAGGSYGYTF. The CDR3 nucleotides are TGTGCCAGCAGTTACCTGGCAGGGGGTAGCTATGGCTACACCTTC.

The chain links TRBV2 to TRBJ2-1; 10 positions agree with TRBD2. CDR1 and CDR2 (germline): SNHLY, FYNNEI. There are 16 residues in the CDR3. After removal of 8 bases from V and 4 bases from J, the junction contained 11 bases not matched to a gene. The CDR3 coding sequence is TGTGCCAGCTCCGGAGTAGCGGGGGGTTTTTACAATGAGCAGTTCTTC. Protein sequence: CASSGVAGGFYNEQFF. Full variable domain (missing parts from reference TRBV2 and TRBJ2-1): EPEVTQTPSHQVTQMGQEVILRCVPISNHLYFYWYRQILGQKVEFLVSFYNNEISEKSEIFDDQFSVERPDGSNFTLKIRSTKLEDSAMYFCASSGVAGGFYNEQFFGPGTRLTVL.

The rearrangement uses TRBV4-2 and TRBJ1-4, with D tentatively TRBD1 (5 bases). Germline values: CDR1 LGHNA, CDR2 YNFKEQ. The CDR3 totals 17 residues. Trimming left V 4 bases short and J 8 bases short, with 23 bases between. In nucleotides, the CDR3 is TGTGCCAGCAGCCTATCACAGGAGGAGGGAGTAAGAGAAAAACTGTTTTTT. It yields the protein CASSLSQEEGVREKLFF.

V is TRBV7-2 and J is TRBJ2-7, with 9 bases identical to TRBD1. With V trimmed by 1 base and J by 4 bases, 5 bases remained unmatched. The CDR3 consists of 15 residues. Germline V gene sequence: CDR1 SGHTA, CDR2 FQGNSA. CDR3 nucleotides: TGTGCCAGCAGCTTAGTGCCGGACAGGGGTTACGAGCAGTACTTC. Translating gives CASSLVPDRGYEQYF. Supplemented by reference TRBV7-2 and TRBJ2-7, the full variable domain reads GAGVSQSPSNKVTEKGKDVELRCDPISGHTALYWYRQSLGQGLEFLIYFQGNSAPDKSGLPSDRFSAERTGGSVSTLTIQRTQQEDSAVYLCASSLVPDRGYEQYFGPGTRLTVT.

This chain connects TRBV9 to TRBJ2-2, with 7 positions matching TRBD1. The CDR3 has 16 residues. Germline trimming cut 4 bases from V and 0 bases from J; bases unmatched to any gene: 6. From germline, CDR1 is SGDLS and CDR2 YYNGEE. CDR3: CASSTTGTANTGELFF. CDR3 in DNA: TGTGCCAGCAGCACAACCGGGACAGCGAACACCGGGGAGCTGTTTTTT. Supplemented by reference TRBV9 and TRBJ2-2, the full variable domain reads DSGVTQTPKHLITATGQRVTLRCSPRSGDLSVYWYQQSLDQGLQFLIQYYNGEERAKGNILERFSAQQFPDLHSELNLSSLELGDSALYFCASSTTGTANTGELFFGEGSRLTVL.

CDR3 coding DNA: TGTGCCAGCAGCCACCATTCCGGGACAGGGGGCACTGGGGCCAACGTCCTGACTTTC. Translated: CASSHHSGTGGTGANVLTF. The J gene is TRBJ2-6, the V gene TRBV3-1 (or the pseudogene TRBV3-2); the match to TRBD1 covers 12 bases. The germline V gene encodes CDR1 LGHDT and CDR2 YNNKEL (reference sequence). V gave up 3 bases and J gave up 2 bases; unmatched junction bases: 8. CDR3 length: 19 amino acids.

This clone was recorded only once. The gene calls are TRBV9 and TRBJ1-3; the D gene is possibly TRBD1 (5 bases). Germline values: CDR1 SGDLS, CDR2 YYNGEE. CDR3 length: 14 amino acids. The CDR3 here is CGRLAGRPGNTIYF. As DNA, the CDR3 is TGTGGGCGTTTAGCAGGGCGACCTGGAAACACCATATATTTT.

The CDR3 bases are TGTGCCAGCTCAACCGGGGGCTCCTACGAGCAGTACTTC. Its protein product is CASSTGGSYEQYF. The V call is TRBV6-5, the J call TRBJ2-7; tentative D call: TRBD2 (6 bases). V lost 8 bases and J lost 0, with 11 bases in between. CDR1 is MNHEY and CDR2 is SVGAGI in the germline V gene. This CDR3 contains 13 residues.

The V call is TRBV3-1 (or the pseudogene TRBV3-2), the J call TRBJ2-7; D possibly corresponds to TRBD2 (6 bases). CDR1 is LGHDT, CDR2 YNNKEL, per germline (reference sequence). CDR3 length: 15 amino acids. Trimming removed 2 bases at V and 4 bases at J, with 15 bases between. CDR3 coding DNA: TGTGCCAGCAGCCAAACTTGGGACTCCAATTACGAGCAGTACTTC. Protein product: CASSQTWDSNYEQYF.

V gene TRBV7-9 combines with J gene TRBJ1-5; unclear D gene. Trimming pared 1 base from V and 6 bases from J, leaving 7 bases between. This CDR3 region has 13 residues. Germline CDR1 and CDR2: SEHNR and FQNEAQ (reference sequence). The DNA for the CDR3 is TGTGCCAGCAGCTTAGGGTCGGTTCAGCCCCAGCATTTT. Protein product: CASSLGSVQPQHF.

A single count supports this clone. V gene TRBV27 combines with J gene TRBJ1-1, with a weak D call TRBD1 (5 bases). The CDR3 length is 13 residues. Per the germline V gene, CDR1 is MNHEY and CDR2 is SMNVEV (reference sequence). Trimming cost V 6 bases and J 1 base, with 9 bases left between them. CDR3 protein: CASRWGGNTEAFF. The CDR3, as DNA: TGTGCCAGCAGGTGGGGGGGGAACACTGAAGCTTTCTTT.

Here the CDR3 reads CAVLRDREFQPQHF. As DNA, the CDR3 is TGTGCCGTCCTCCGGGACAGGGAGTTTCAGCCCCAGCATTTT. The chain employs TRBV24-1 and TRBJ1-5; 9 bases match TRBD1. V dropped 12 bases and J dropped 6; count of bases not matched to a gene: 11. Germline V gene sequence: CDR1 KGHDR, CDR2 SFDVKD. This CDR3 spans 14 amino acids.

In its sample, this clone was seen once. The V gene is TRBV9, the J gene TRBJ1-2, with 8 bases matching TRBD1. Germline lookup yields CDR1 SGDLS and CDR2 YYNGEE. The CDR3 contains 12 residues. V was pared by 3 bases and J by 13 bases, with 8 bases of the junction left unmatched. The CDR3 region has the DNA TGTGCCAGCAGCGCACCAGGACAGGGCCTCACCTTC. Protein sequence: CASSAPGQGLTF.

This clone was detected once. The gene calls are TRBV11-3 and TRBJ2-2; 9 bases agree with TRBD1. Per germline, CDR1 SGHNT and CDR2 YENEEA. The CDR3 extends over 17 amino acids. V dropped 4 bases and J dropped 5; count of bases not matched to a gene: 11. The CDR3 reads CASSSPNDRGRTGELFF. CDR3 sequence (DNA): TGTGCCAGCAGCTCGCCGAACGACAGGGGGAGGACCGGGGAGCTGTTTTTT.

This CDR3 reads CASSSSGTGIGYTF. The DNA for the CDR3 is TGCGCCAGCAGCTCGTCCGGGACAGGGATTGGCTACACCTTC. This chain uses TRBV5-1 with TRBJ1-2; 9 positions match TRBD1. From germline, CDR1 is SGHRS and CDR2 YFSETQ. The CDR3 runs to 14 residues. J lost 7 bases, V lost 3 bases, and 7 bases had no gene match.

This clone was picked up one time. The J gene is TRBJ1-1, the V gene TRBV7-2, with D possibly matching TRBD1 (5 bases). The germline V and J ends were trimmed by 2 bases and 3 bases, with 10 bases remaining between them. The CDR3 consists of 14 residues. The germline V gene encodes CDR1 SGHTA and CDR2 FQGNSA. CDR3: CASSLQGGDTEAFF. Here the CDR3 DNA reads TGTGCCAGCAGCTTACAGGGAGGGGACACTGAAGCTTTCTTT.

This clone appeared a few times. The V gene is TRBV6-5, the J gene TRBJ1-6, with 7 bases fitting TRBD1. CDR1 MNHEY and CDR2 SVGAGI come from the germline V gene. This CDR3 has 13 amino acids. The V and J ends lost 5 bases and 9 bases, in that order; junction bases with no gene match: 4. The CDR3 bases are TGTGCCAGCAGTCTATGGGACAGTTCACCCCTCCACTTT. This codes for CASSLWDSSPLHF.

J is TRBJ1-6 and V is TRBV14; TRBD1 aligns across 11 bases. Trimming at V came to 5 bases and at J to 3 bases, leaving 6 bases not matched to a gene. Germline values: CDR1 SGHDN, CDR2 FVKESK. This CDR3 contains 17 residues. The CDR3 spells CASSDGTGGFYNSPLHF. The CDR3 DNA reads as TGTGCCAGCAGCGACGGGACAGGGGGTTTCTATAATTCACCCCTCCACTTT.

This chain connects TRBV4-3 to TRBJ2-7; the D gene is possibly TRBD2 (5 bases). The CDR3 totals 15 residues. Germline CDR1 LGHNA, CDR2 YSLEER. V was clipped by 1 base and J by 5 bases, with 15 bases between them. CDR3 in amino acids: CASSQASSFRDEQYF. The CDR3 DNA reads TGCGCCAGCAGCCAAGCTTCTAGCTTCCGCGACGAGCAGTACTTC.

CDR3 residues: CAWSPGGRRSNQPQHF. DNA of the CDR3: TGTGCCTGGAGTCCAGGGGGGAGAAGAAGCAATCAGCCCCAGCATTTT. The J gene is TRBJ1-5, the V gene TRBV30; 7 positions match TRBD1. V gave up 2 bases and J gave up 1 base; unmatched junction bases: 8. The length of the CDR3 is 16 residues. Germline values: CDR1 GTSNPN, CDR2 SVGIG (reference sequence).

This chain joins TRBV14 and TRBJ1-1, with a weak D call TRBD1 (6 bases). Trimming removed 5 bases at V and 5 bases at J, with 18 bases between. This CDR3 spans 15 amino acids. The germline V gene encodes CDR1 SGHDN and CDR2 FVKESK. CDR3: CASSMTSQGWTEAFF. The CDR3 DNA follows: TGTGCCAGCAGCATGACCTCACAGGGATGGACTGAAGCTTTCTTT.

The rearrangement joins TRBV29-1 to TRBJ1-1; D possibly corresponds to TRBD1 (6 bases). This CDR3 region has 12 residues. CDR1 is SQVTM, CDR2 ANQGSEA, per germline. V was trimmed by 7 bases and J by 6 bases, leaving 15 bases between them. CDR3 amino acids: CSAGGVGSEAFF. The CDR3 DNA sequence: TGCAGCGCTGGGGGCGTTGGCTCTGAAGCTTTCTTT.

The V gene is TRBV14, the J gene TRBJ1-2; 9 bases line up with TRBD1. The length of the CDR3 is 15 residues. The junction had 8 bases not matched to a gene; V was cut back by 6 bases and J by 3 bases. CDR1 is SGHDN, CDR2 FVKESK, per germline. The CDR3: CASRAGTGSYYGYTF. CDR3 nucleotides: TGTGCCAGCAGAGCCGGGACAGGGTCTTACTATGGCTACACCTTC.